Below are 30 T cell receptor beta chains sequenced from a single sample in a study of T cell changes during pregnancy in multiple sclerosis. Only in-frame clones appear in the TCRdb table, and some are missing; sequencing was by immunoSEQ multiplex PCR. The table records under 35,000 clones, approximately 91% of them present only once. This sample comprised CD8+ T cells from peripheral blood mononuclear cells, obtained before pregnancy. Source of these receptors: a female donor with multiple sclerosis, enrolled in a pregnancy study.

The chain employs TRBV10-2 and TRBJ2-3; D unclear. V was shortened by 0 bases and J by 15 bases, with 13 bases between the two germline ends. The CDR3 extends over 12 amino acids. Germline V lookup: CDR1 WSHSY, CDR2 SAAADI. For the CDR3, the DNA is TGCGCCAGCAGTGAGTCCCCGAGACTCTCCTATTTT. Its protein product is CASSESPRLSYF.

Only one count was recorded for this clone. The rearrangement joins TRBV2 to TRBJ2-2, with 9 bases fitting TRBD2. CDR3 length: 14 residues. The J segment lost 6 bases and the V segment lost 5 bases, leaving 4 bases of the junction unmatched. Germline V gene data show CDR1 as SNHLY and CDR2 as FYNNEI. The CDR3 DNA sequence: TGTGCCAGCAGTCAGCGGGGGGTCCCCGGGGAGCTGTTTTTT. Amino acids: CASSQRGVPGELFF.

CDR3 DNA sequence: TGCGCCAGCAGTGATACGAAAACCGGACAGCCCTATGGCTACACCTTC. Amino acid sequence: CASSDTKTGQPYGYTF. This chain joins TRBV10-1 and TRBJ1-2; tentative D call: TRBD1 (6 bases). The CDR3 has 16 amino acids. Trimming stripped 3 bases from V and 4 bases from J, with 18 bases between. CDR1 and CDR2 (germline): WNHNN, SYGVQD (reference sequence).

The V call is TRBV12-5, the J call TRBJ1-2; no clear D gene. This CDR3 has 14 amino acids. V lost 1 base and J 4 bases, leaving 10 bases between the germline ends. The germline V gene encodes CDR1 LGHNT and CDR2 FRNRAP. CDR3 loop: CASGLDRTVYGYTF. In nucleotides, the CDR3 is TGTGCTAGTGGTTTGGACCGGACTGTCTATGGCTACACCTTC.

V is TRBV5-6 and J is TRBJ1-2, with D perhaps matching TRBD1 (5 bases). Per the germline V gene, CDR1 is SGHDT and CDR2 is YYEEEE. This CDR3 is 15 amino acids long. V was cut by 2 bases and J by 4 bases, with 15 bases left in between. The CDR3 protein is CASSFTGEVGYGYTF. CDR3 nucleotide sequence: TGTGCCAGCAGCTTTACAGGAGAGGTGGGCTATGGCTACACCTTC.

V gene TRBV19 combines with J gene TRBJ2-7, with 8 positions matching TRBD1. CDR3 length: 13 amino acids. The V gene's germline CDR1 is LNHDA and CDR2 SQIVND (reference sequence). V dropped 5 bases and J dropped 5; count of bases not matched to a gene: 5. CDR3: CASSLRTGHEQYF. CDR3 DNA sequence: TGTGCCAGTAGTTTAAGGACAGGGCACGAGCAGTACTTC. The entire variable domain, with the rest obtained from reference TRBV19 and TRBJ2-7, is as follows: DGGITQSPKYLFRKEGQNVTLSCEQNLNHDAMYWYRQDPGQGLRLIYYSQIVNDFQKGDIAEGYSVSREKKESFPLTVTSAQKNPTAFYLCASSLRTGHEQYFGPGTRLTVT.

The genes are TRBV5-6 and TRBJ1-2; tentatively, D is TRBD1 (6 bases). Trimming removed 0 bases from V and 3 bases from J, with 15 bases in between. This CDR3 has 16 amino acids. Germline V gene data show CDR1 as SGHDT and CDR2 as YYEEEE. The CDR3 sequence: CASSLEVAGGDYGYTF. The CDR3, as DNA: TGTGCCAGCAGCTTGGAAGTCGCTGGGGGCGACTATGGCTACACCTTC.

The rearrangement joins TRBV7-9 to TRBJ2-1; D not certain. The CDR3 is 13 residues long. The V end lost 5 bases, the J end lost 2 bases, and 7 bases lay between the germline ends. Germline loops: CDR1 SEHNR, CDR2 FQNEAQ (reference sequence). Written as DNA, the CDR3 is TGTGCCAGCAGCCCCTTCGCCTACAATGAGCAGTTCTTC. Protein product: CASSPFAYNEQFF.

This clone was counted only a few times. The chain links TRBV6-1 to TRBJ1-4; no firm D call. CDR1 MNHNS and CDR2 SASEGT come from the germline V gene. The V end was cut by 1 base, the J end by 4 bases, with 7 bases between. CDR3 length: 14 residues. The CDR3 DNA is TGTGCCAGCAGTGAAGGGCAGTTTAATGAAAAACTGTTTTTT. As protein: CASSEGQFNEKLFF.

V gene TRBV6-5 combines with J gene TRBJ2-7; TRBD1 matches 7 bases. The CDR3 is made up of 13 amino acids. The V and J ends lost 6 bases and 1 base, in that order; junction bases with no gene match: 3. Germline-derived CDR1 and CDR2 are MNHEY and SVGAGI. CDR3 bases: TGTGCCAGCAGACCGGGACAGTCCTACGAGCAGTACTTC. Protein sequence: CASRPGQSYEQYF.

V is TRBV30 and J is TRBJ2-7; TRBD1 aligns across 7 bases. Germline CDR1 is GTSNPN and CDR2 is SVGIG (reference sequence). This CDR3 comprises 12 residues. In nucleotides, the CDR3 is TGTGCGTCCGAGGGGGCAGGCTACGAGCAGTACTTC. Protein sequence: CASEGAGYEQYF.

V gene TRBV5-6 combines with J gene TRBJ1-1, with TRBD1 as a possible D gene (5 bases). The germline V gene encodes CDR1 SGHDT and CDR2 YYEEEE. The CDR3 totals 13 residues. V dropped 2 bases and J dropped 11 bases, with 16 bases sitting between them. CDR3 sequence (DNA): TGTGCCAGCAGCTTTATGACAGTTCGAGAGGCTTTCTTT. This translates into CASSFMTVREAFF.

This clone has just one count. The rearrangement links TRBV5-3 to TRBJ2-7; 11 nucleotides align to TRBD2. TRBV5-3 is an ORF, with its function uncertain. V gave up 0 bases and J gave up 6 bases; unmatched junction bases: 17. The CDR3 is 19 residues long. CDR3 in amino acids: CARSLAYPPTPGLAAEQYF. The CDR3 DNA sequence: TGTGCCAGAAGCTTGGCCTACCCCCCTACCCCGGGACTAGCGGCCGAGCAGTACTTC.

This chain's CDR3 is CASSDSPGGTDTQYF. The CDR3 DNA reads TGTGCCAGCAGTGACTCGCCAGGCGGCACAGATACGCAGTATTTT. This chain links TRBV6-4 with TRBJ2-3, with no clear D. Germline assignment: CDR1 MRHNA and CDR2 SNTAGT. Trimming stripped 0 bases from V and 1 base from J, with 8 bases between. The CDR3 sequence is 15 residues long.

Here the CDR3 reads CASRAGTGDHEQYF. DNA of the CDR3: TGTGCCAGCAGGGCCGGGACAGGGGACCACGAGCAGTACTTC. The chain has TRBV6-1 and TRBJ2-7; 10 nucleotides match TRBD1. The CDR3 length is 14 residues. The V gene end was trimmed by 6 bases and the J gene end by 5 bases; junction bases not matched to a gene: 7. Germline V gives CDR1 MNHNS, CDR2 SASEGT.

This sequence joins TRBV27 and TRBJ1-1; 7 bases align to TRBD1. Unmatched junction bases numbered 13, after V lost 8 bases and J lost 7 bases. CDR1 and CDR2 from the germline V gene are MNHEY and SMNVEV (reference sequence). CDR3 length: 14 amino acids. The CDR3 DNA sequence: TGTGCCAGCGCCCTTTCGACAGGGTTCAGTGAAGCTTTCTTT. This sequence encodes CASALSTGFSEAFF.

The rearrangement joins TRBV19 to TRBJ1-5; TRBD1 agrees at 7 bases. Germline CDR1 and CDR2: LNHDA and SQIVND (reference sequence). This CDR3 comprises 17 residues. V dropped 0 bases and J dropped 6; count of bases not matched to a gene: 11. As DNA, the CDR3 is TGTGCCAGTAGTATAGATCGTAACAGGGGAGTGGGTCAGCCCCAGCATTTT. It translates to CASSIDRNRGVGQPQHF.

The chain links TRBV29-1 to TRBJ1-2, with D unclear. The CDR3 sequence is 17 residues long. Deletions cut 0 bases from V and 2 bases from J, with 19 bases between. Looked up from germline, CDR1 is SQVTM and CDR2 is ANQGSEA. CDR3 coding DNA: TGCAGCGTTGAAGATCGTCGGCCGCCTTCCGGGAACTATGGCTACACCTTC. The encoded protein is CSVEDRRPPSGNYGYTF.

The genes are TRBV10-3 and TRBJ1-3; D is undetermined. V lost 3 bases and J 0 bases, leaving 12 bases between the germline ends. Germline CDR1 ENHRY, CDR2 SYGVKD. The CDR3 contains 16 residues. Here the CDR3 reads CAISDPPRFSGNTIYF. CDR3 nucleotides: TGTGCCATCAGTGACCCTCCGAGGTTCTCTGGAAACACCATATATTTT.

CDR3 residues: CASSDTWGERDQPQHF. The CDR3 bases are TGTGCCAGCAGTGACACATGGGGGGAGAGGGATCAGCCCCAGCATTTT. The chain links TRBV6-1 to TRBJ1-5; D might be TRBD1 (5 bases). The CDR3 has 16 amino acids. V was cut by 3 bases and J by 5 bases, with 17 bases left in between. Germline CDR1 MNHNS, CDR2 SASEGT.

The chain recombines TRBV19 with TRBJ1-1, with D perhaps matching TRBD1 (5 bases). Germline loops: CDR1 LNHDA, CDR2 SQIVND (reference sequence). The CDR3 sequence is 13 residues long. Between the trimmed V and J ends, which lost 3 bases and 5 bases, there was a span of 10 bases. This CDR3 is CASSMGQGTEAFF. The DNA for the CDR3 is TGTGCCAGTAGTATGGGGCAGGGAACTGAAGCTTTCTTT.

This sequence joins TRBV19 and TRBJ2-4, with a weak D call TRBD1 (6 bases). The CDR3 totals 16 residues. CDR1 LNHDA and CDR2 SQIVND come from the germline V gene (reference sequence). The V end was cut by 1 base, the J end by 3 bases, with 13 bases between. The CDR3 coding sequence is TGTGCCAGTAGTATAGGGGGGCTTTGGGACAAAAACATTCAGTACTTC. Protein: CASSIGGLWDKNIQYF. Full variable domain (rest looked up from reference TRBV19 and TRBJ2-4): DGGITQSPKYLFRKEGQNVTLSCEQNLNHDAMYWYRQDPGQGLRLIYYSQIVNDFQKGDIAEGYSVSREKKESFPLTVTSAQKNPTAFYLCASSIGGLWDKNIQYFGAGTRLSVL.

The gene calls are TRBV5-6 and TRBJ2-4; D might be TRBD2 (6 bases). CDR3 size: 15 residues. Per the germline V gene, CDR1 is SGHDT and CDR2 is YYEEEE. V gave up 3 bases and J gave up 0 bases, with 10 bases separating them. The CDR3 nucleotides read TGTGCCAGCAGCTCGGAGGGCTTAGCCAAAAACATTCAGTACTTC. This translates into CASSSEGLAKNIQYF.

The V gene is TRBV6-5, the J gene TRBJ2-7; 7 nucleotides match TRBD2. CDR3 length equals 14 residues. Germline values: CDR1 MNHEY, CDR2 SVGAGI. Losses at the gene ends were 2 bases for V and 5 bases for J; bases not matched to a gene: 6. The CDR3 DNA sequence: TGTGCCAGCAGTTACCGAATGGGGAGGGACGAGCAGTACTTC. It specifies CASSYRMGRDEQYF.

The chain employs TRBV7-2 and TRBJ1-6, with 9 bases that match TRBD1. V was clipped by 5 bases and J by 8 bases; unmatched bases: 10. Germline CDR1 and CDR2: SGHTA and FQGNSA. CDR3 size: 16 residues. This CDR3 reads CASSPTGTGPYSPLHF. CDR3 DNA: TGTGCCAGCAGCCCAACCGGGACAGGGCCTTATTCACCCCTCCACTTT.

The rearrangement uses TRBV6-5 and TRBJ2-7; D gene unclear. The CDR3 has 12 residues. Trimming cost V 2 bases and J 7 bases, with 9 bases left between them. Germline loops: CDR1 MNHEY, CDR2 SVGAGI. The CDR3 region has the DNA TGTGCCAGCAGTTACGGGCACACAGAGCAGTACTTC. It codes for CASSYGHTEQYF.

The J gene is TRBJ2-7, the V gene TRBV2; D is ambiguous. CDR1 is SNHLY and CDR2 is FYNNEI in the germline V gene. The CDR3 runs 15 residues. Trimming took off 2 bases at V and 4 bases at J, with 15 bases between the two ends. The CDR3 region has the DNA TGTGCCAGCAGTGAAATGGGCCTAACGAATTACGAGCAGTACTTC. Residues: CASSEMGLTNYEQYF.

The rearrangement links TRBV27 to TRBJ1-6; D uncertain. Looked up from germline, CDR1 is MNHEY and CDR2 is SMNVEV (reference sequence). The CDR3 loop spans 16 amino acids. V lost 4 bases and J 2 bases, leaving 12 bases between the germline ends. CDR3 amino acids: CASSSRAPAYNSPLHF. The CDR3 region has the DNA TGTGCCAGCAGTTCGCGGGCCCCGGCCTATAATTCACCCCTCCACTTT.

Details on this clone: At one boundary the junction diverges from the germline segment, which might be a read error. The chain recombines TRBV2 with TRBJ1-2; TRBD1 might be the D (5 bases). Germline CDR1 is SNHLY and CDR2 is FYNNEI. The CDR3 is made up of 13 amino acids. The CDR3 loop is CASREGAGYGYTF. CDR3 nucleotides: TGTGCCAGCAGAGAAGGGGCAGGCTATGGCTACACCTTC.

The chain employs TRBV5-6 and TRBJ2-7, with 8 bases fitting TRBD1. The CDR3 has 14 amino acids. The J segment lost 4 bases and the V segment lost 2 bases, leaving 5 bases of the junction unmatched. The germline gives CDR1 SGHDT, CDR2 YYEEEE. CDR3 residues: CASSFYQGAYEQYF. The CDR3, as DNA: TGTGCCAGCAGCTTTTATCAGGGGGCTTACGAGCAGTACTTC.